This TCR beta chain was sequenced for a study of CD8 T cells in ankylosing spondylitis. Trimming removed 4 bases from V and 8 bases from J, with 12 bases in between. Germline CDR1 reads MGHDK; CDR2 reads SYGVNS. The CDR3 is 13 residues long. Quantitative 5'-RACE with molecular barcodes produced the TCR beta libraries. TCRdb passed the 5' RACE reads through MiXCR, listing each CDR3 protein once. The sample contains 380,000 or so distinct CDR3 sequences, roughly 22% of which appear only once. This clonotype was seen a few times. This TCR came from a male donor with ankylosing spondylitis or in good health (not recorded which). This sequence joins TRBV25-1 and TRBJ2-1; the D gene could be TRBD1 or TRBD2 (6 bases each). The specimen sequenced was blood, either unsorted or a sorted T cell fraction (not recorded which). The CDR3, as DNA: TGTGCCAGCAGTGGAACTAGGGGGGATGAGCAGTTCTTC. Its translation: CASSGTRGDEQFF.